The rows below give T cell receptor beta chains drawn from one sample of a study of T-cell reconstitution after alpha-beta-depleted transplantation in children. TCRdb called the PCR reads again in MiXCR, with one record for every CDR3 protein. The data hold fewer than 550,000 distinct CDR3 sequences, with over 9.5% observed a single time. Sequenced here: PBMCs, sampled before TCRalphabeta/CD19-depleted stem cell transplant. Receptors originate from a child aged 2-15 years with inherited bone marrow failure, due to receive a stem cell transplant. Both conserved end residues are part of each CDR3. A D gene is named only where the DNA matches it firmly. A row's size may be missing; if present it is once, few, many or a size class.

clone size: many; D gene: -; J gene: TRBJ2-7; V gene: TRBV29-1; CDR3 DNA: TGCAGCGTAAACTCTCCGGGTCACTACGAGCAGTACTTC; CDR3 protein: CSVNSPGHYEQYF
clone size: many; D gene: TRBD2; J gene: TRBJ2-7; V gene: TRBV12-3/TRBV12-4; CDR3 DNA: TGTGCCAGCAGTTTTTTAGCGGGATACGAGCAGTACTTC; CDR3 protein: CASSFLAGYEQYF
clone size: -; D gene: TRBD1; J gene: TRBJ1-6; V gene: TRBV19; CDR3 DNA: TGTGCCAGTAGCGCGACAGGGAGCTCCTATAATTCACCCCTCCACTTT; CDR3 protein: CASSATGSSYNSPLHF
clone size: many; D gene: -; J gene: TRBJ2-5; V gene: TRBV28; CDR3 DNA: TGTGCCAGCAGCACTGGGGGCCTCCAAGAGACCCAGTACTTC; CDR3 protein: CASSTGGLQETQYF
clone size: few; D gene: TRBD1; J gene: TRBJ2-1; V gene: TRBV18; CDR3 DNA: TGTGCCAGCTCGGCACAGACAGGGGGCTCCTACAATGAGCAGTTCTTC; CDR3 protein: CASSAQTGGSYNEQFF
clone size: few; D gene: -; J gene: TRBJ2-1; V gene: TRBV3-1; CDR3 DNA: TGTGCCAGCAGCCAAGATCTGAGCGGAAGCTCCTACAATGAGCAGTTCTTC; CDR3 protein: CASSQDLSGSSYNEQFF
clone size: few; D gene: -; J gene: TRBJ2-5; V gene: TRBV24-1; CDR3 DNA: TGTGCCACCAGTGATTTCGGGGAGGGGGCAGGCGAGACCCAGTACTTC; CDR3 protein: CATSDFGEGAGETQYF
clone size: many; D gene: -; J gene: TRBJ2-1; V gene: TRBV3-1; CDR3 DNA: TGTGCCAGCAGCCAAGGACGCGGGTTTTACAATGAGCAGTTCTTC; CDR3 protein: CASSQGRGFYNEQFF
clone size: many; D gene: TRBD2; J gene: TRBJ2-7; V gene: TRBV14; CDR3 DNA: TGTGCCAGCAGCCCTAGCGGGAGGCCGTACTACGAGCAGTACTTC; CDR3 protein: CASSPSGRPYYEQYF
clone size: many; D gene: TRBD1; J gene: TRBJ1-1; V gene: TRBV7-9; CDR3 DNA: TGTGCCAGCAGCTTAAGTGGACAGGGGCCGTGGGAAGCTTTCTTT; CDR3 protein: CASSLSGQGPWEAFF
clone size: many; D gene: -; J gene: TRBJ2-4; V gene: TRBV9; CDR3 DNA: TGTGCCTCAGCCCCGGGGTTTACCAAAAACATTCAGTACTTC; CDR3 protein: CASAPGFTKNIQYF
clone size: many; D gene: -; J gene: TRBJ1-3; V gene: TRBV27; CDR3 DNA: TGTGCCAGCAGTTTACGGGGGCCGTCTGGAAACACCATATATTTT; CDR3 protein: CASSLRGPSGNTIYF
clone size: few; D gene: TRBD1; J gene: TRBJ1-1; V gene: TRBV5-8; CDR3 DNA: TGTGCCAGCAGCCCCGGACAGGGGGCTCGGGCTTTCTTT; CDR3 protein: CASSPGQGARAFF
clone size: many; D gene: -; J gene: TRBJ2-1; V gene: TRBV3-1; CDR3 DNA: TGTGCCAGCAGCCCTTGGGAAGGGTCCAATGAGCAGTTCTTC; CDR3 protein: CASSPWEGSNEQFF
clone size: few; D gene: TRBD1; J gene: TRBJ1-6; V gene: TRBV4-2; CDR3 DNA: TGTGCCAGCAGCCGCCCGGGACAGGGAAATTCACCCCTCCACTTT; CDR3 protein: CASSRPGQGNSPLHF
clone size: -; D gene: TRBD1; J gene: TRBJ2-2; V gene: TRBV12-3/TRBV12-4; CDR3 DNA: TGTGCCAGCAGCCCCACAGGGGGCGGCACCGGGGACCTGTTTTTT; CDR3 protein: CASSPTGGGTGDLFF
clone size: many; D gene: TRBD2; J gene: TRBJ2-7; V gene: TRBV20-1; CDR3 DNA: TGCAGTGCTCAGCTAGCGGCTACCTACGAGCAGTACTTC; CDR3 protein: CSAQLAATYEQYF